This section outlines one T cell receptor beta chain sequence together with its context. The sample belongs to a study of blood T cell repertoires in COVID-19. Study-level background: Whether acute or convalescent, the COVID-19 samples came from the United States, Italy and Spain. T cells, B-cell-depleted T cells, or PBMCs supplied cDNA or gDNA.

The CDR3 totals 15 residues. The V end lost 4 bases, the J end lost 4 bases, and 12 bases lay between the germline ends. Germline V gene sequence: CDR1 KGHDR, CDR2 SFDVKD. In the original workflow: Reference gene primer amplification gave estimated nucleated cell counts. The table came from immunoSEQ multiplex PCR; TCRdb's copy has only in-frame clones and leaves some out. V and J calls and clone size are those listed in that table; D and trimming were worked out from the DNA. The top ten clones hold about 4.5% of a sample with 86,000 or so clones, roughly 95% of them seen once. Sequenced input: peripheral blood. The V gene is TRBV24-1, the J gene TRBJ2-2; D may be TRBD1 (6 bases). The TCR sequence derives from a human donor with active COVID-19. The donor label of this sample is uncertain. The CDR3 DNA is TGTGCCACCAGTGACCGAGGACAGCCCACCGGGGAGCTGTTTTTT. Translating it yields CATSDRGQPTGELFF.